This TCR beta chain was obtained from a study of blood T cell repertoires in COVID-19. Study overall: The United States, Italy and Spain were the sources of the acute and convalescent COVID-19 samples. PBMCs, B-cell-depleted T cells, or T cells were the source of the cDNA or gDNA that made up the material.

The J segment lost 2 bases and the V segment lost 5 bases, leaving 14 bases of the junction unmatched. In germline, CDR1 is MDHEN, CDR2 SYDVKM. The length of the CDR3 is 17 residues. Profiling relied on immunoSEQ multiplex PCR, and the TCRdb table lists in-frame clones only, not all of them. The data hold about 220,000 clones, with about 79% observed a single time. The sequence came from a man aged 45-60 years with active or convalescent COVID-19. This chain joins TRBV28 and TRBJ1-1; 7 positions agree with TRBD1. The sequenced material came from peripheral blood. CDR3 amino acids: CASSNGNWAGGNTEAFF. The CDR3, as DNA: TGTGCCAGCAGTAATGGGAACTGGGCAGGGGGAAACACTGAAGCTTTCTTT. The whole variable domain, remainder taken from reference TRBV28 and TRBJ1-1, is DVKVTQSSRYLVKRTGEKVFLECVQDMDHENMFWYRQDPGLGLRLIYFSYDVKMKEKGDIPEGYSVSREKKERFSLILESASTNQTSMYLCASSNGNWAGGNTEAFFGQGTRLTVV.